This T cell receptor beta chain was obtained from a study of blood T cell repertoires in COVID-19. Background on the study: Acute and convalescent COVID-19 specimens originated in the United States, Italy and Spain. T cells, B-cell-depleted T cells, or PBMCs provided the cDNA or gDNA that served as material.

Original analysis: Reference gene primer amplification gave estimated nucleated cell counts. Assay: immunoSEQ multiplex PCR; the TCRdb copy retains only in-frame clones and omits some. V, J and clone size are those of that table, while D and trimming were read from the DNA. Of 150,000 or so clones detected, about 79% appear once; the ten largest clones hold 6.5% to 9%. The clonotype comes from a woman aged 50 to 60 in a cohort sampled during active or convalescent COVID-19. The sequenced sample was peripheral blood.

The CDR3 nucleotides are TGTGCTAGTGGGACCACGGGGACAGGGGAAGCACCCCTCCACTTT. This translates into CASGTTGTGEAPLHF. The chain is built from TRBV12-5 and TRBJ1-6; the match to TRBD1 covers 10 bases. The CDR3 totals 15 residues. In germline, CDR1 is LGHNT, CDR2 FRNRAP. The J segment lost 11 bases and the V segment lost 6 bases, leaving 10 bases of the junction unmatched.